Presented here are 22 T cell receptor beta chains from one specimen sequenced in a study of cytomegalovirus exposure and HLA in healthy donors. Amplification used 60 Vbeta primers and 13 Jbeta primers. Clones were read by immunoSEQ multiplex PCR, and TCRdb kept only the in-frame ones, dropping some. Here the sample spans about 130,000 clones, about 9.1% being singletons. The material sequenced was PBMCs. The source of these receptors is a woman aged 40 to 50 in good health and CMV-seropositive.

This clone has only a few counts. The V call is TRBV7-9, the J call TRBJ2-3, with D unclear. CDR1 is SEHNR, CDR2 FQNEAQ, per germline (reference sequence). The CDR3 contains 16 residues. V lost 5 bases, J lost 3 bases, and 18 bases lay in between. CDR3 residues: CASSDMIRLETDTQYF. The CDR3 DNA sequence: TGTGCCAGCAGCGATATGATTAGATTAGAGACAGATACGCAGTATTTT.

The gene calls are TRBV6-5 and TRBJ1-1, with 7 bases fitting TRBD1. Germline CDR1 MNHEY, CDR2 SVGAGI. Unmatched junction bases numbered 9, after V lost 5 bases and J lost 6 bases. The CDR3 has 14 amino acids. CDR3 DNA: TGTGCCAGCAGTAAACAGGGGATGGTGCCTGAAGCTTTCTTT. Amino acid sequence: CASSKQGMVPEAFF.

In DNA, the CDR3 is TGTGCCAGCAGCGTAGAAGCGGGGGGGCAGGCAGATACGCAGTATTTT. It translates to CASSVEAGGQADTQYF. The V and J genes are TRBV9 and TRBJ2-3; 10 bases line up with TRBD2. With 0 bases clipped from V and 4 bases from J, the junction kept 5 bases outside the gene matches. Germline assignment: CDR1 SGDLS and CDR2 YYNGEE. This CDR3 has 16 amino acids.

V usage is TRBV5-1 and J usage is TRBJ1-6; D possibly corresponds to TRBD1 (6 bases). The germline CDR1 and CDR2 sequences are SGHRS and YFSETQ. This CDR3 comprises 15 residues. The ends were cut back, 4 bases at V and 2 bases at J, with 10 bases in the middle. The CDR3 bases are TGCGCCAGCAGCGTACAGGGCCCCTATAATTCACCCCTCCACTTT. Translating it yields CASSVQGPYNSPLHF.

This clone was picked up a small number of times. This chain connects TRBV6-5 to TRBJ2-1; D ambiguous. The CDR3 extends over 14 amino acids. The germline V gene encodes CDR1 MNHEY and CDR2 SVGAGI. Deletions cut 0 bases from V and 5 bases from J, with 8 bases between. Here the CDR3 reads CASSYSNIDNEQFF. The CDR3 DNA reads as TGTGCCAGCAGTTACTCGAATATAGACAATGAGCAGTTCTTC.

The gene calls are TRBV6-5 and TRBJ2-5, with TRBD2 identical over 7 bases. The CDR3 length is 15 residues. Germline loops: CDR1 MNHEY, CDR2 SVGAGI. J gave up 5 bases and V 0 bases, and 6 bases lay outside the gene matches. The CDR3, as DNA: TGTGCCAGCAGTTACTCGATGGGGAGGGCGGAGACCCAGTACTTC. Encoded protein: CASSYSMGRAETQYF.

The V and J genes are TRBV6-1 and TRBJ1-1; TRBD1 agrees at 11 bases. This CDR3 has 16 residues. The ends lost 4 bases at V and 4 bases at J; junction bases unmatched: 8. Germline assignment: CDR1 MNHNS and CDR2 SASEGT. The CDR3 region has the DNA TGTGCCAGCAGTGCTTGGGACAGGGGGGGAAGCACTGAAGCTTTCTTT. It is translated as CASSAWDRGGSTEAFF.

The rearrangement joins TRBV7-9 to TRBJ1-1, with D perhaps matching TRBD1 (6 bases). This CDR3 is 13 amino acids long. Germline V gene lookup returns CDR1 SEHNR and CDR2 FQNEAQ (reference sequence). V lost 4 bases and J lost 6, with 12 bases in between. DNA for the CDR3: TGTGCCAGCAGCTCACAGGGTGAAGCTGAAGCTTTCTTT. Amino acids: CASSSQGEAEAFF.

This clone was picked up a small number of times. This chain links TRBV28 with TRBJ1-2, with 10 bases lining up with TRBD1. This CDR3 region has 16 residues. Trimming removed 6 bases from V and 5 bases from J; junction bases left unmatched: 12. Germline CDR1 reads MDHEN; CDR2 reads SYDVKM. Here the CDR3 reads CASSLDRGREGYGYTF. The CDR3 nucleotides are TGTGCCAGCAGCCTAGACAGGGGGCGCGAGGGGTATGGCTACACCTTC.

The gene calls are TRBV11-2 and TRBJ2-7; D is possibly TRBD2 (6 bases). The CDR3 extends over 12 amino acids. The ends were cut back, 5 bases at V and 5 bases at J, with 10 bases in the middle. Germline V CDR1 and CDR2: SGHAT, FQNNGV. The DNA of the CDR3 is TGTGCCAGCAGCCTCGGGGAGGACGAGCAGTACTTC. Residues: CASSLGEDEQYF. Based on the CDR3 plus reference TRBV11-2 and TRBJ2-7, the full variable domain is EAGVAQSPRYKIIEKRQSVAFWCNPISGHATLYWYQQILGQGPKLLIQFQNNGVVDDSQLPKDRFSAERLKGVDSTLKIQPAKLEDSAVYLCASSLGEDEQYFGPGTRLTVT.

This clone occurred a few times. Other DNA sequences in the same sample also yield this CDR3. The chain recombines TRBV9 with TRBJ1-6; 8 bases agree with TRBD1. V shed 0 bases and J 5 bases; nucleotides not matched to a gene: 4. The CDR3 has 16 amino acids. Germline CDR1 SGDLS, CDR2 YYNGEE. The chain's CDR3 is CASSVGQGANNSPLHF. DNA for the CDR3: TGTGCCAGCAGCGTAGGTCAGGGGGCTAATAATTCACCCCTCCACTTT.

V usage is TRBV5-8 and J usage is TRBJ2-7; TRBD1 matches at 9 bases. Germline V gene lookup returns CDR1 SGHTS and CDR2 YDEGEE. With V trimmed by 0 bases and J by 2 bases, 9 bases remained unmatched. The CDR3 consists of 17 residues. The CDR3 reads CASSLVGRDRAAYEQYF. The CDR3 DNA follows: TGTGCCAGCAGCTTGGTTGGCAGGGACAGGGCCGCCTACGAGCAGTACTTC.

The rearrangement joins TRBV2 to TRBJ2-5, with D maybe TRBD1 (6 bases). V was cut by 2 bases and J by 5 bases, with 12 bases left in between. Per germline, CDR1 SNHLY and CDR2 FYNNEI. The CDR3 is made up of 14 amino acids. In DNA form, the CDR3 reads TGTGCCAGCAGTGAACTCCTGAGGGGGGAGACCCAGTACTTC. It codes for CASSELLRGETQYF.

This sequence joins TRBV9 and TRBJ2-1; D is undetermined. Trimming shortened V by 0 bases and J by 7 bases, and 14 bases separated the two germline ends. The germline gives CDR1 SGDLS, CDR2 YYNGEE. The CDR3 spans 15 residues. In DNA, the CDR3 is TGTGCCAGCAGCGTAGTGGGCACCTCTTGGAATGAGCAGTTCTTC. Translation: CASSVVGTSWNEQFF.

This clone was detected only a few times. This chain connects TRBV2 to TRBJ2-1; 10 bases fit TRBD2. V shed 8 bases, J shed 10 bases, and the junction held 5 bases outside the gene matches. The CDR3 contains 12 residues. CDR1 and CDR2 (germline): SNHLY, FYNNEI. The CDR3 reads CASSRTSGEQFF. CDR3 nucleotides: TGTGCCAGCTCCAGGACTAGCGGAGAGCAGTTCTTC.

J is TRBJ1-1 and V is TRBV2; TRBD1 matches at 10 bases. The CDR3 has 15 amino acids. Germline CDR1 and CDR2: SNHLY and FYNNEI. The ends lost 6 bases at V and 0 bases at J; junction bases unmatched: 4. DNA for the CDR3: TGTGCCAGCAGGGACAGGGGGTTCCTGAACACTGAAGCTTTCTTT. Its protein is CASRDRGFLNTEAFF.

V usage is TRBV5-1 and J usage is TRBJ2-3; D ambiguous. From germline, CDR1 is SGHRS and CDR2 YFSETQ. There are 14 residues in the CDR3. Trimming took 0 bases from V and 5 from J, leaving 10 bases between them. The DNA for the CDR3 is TGCGCCAGCAGCTTGGATATGGCCTTAGATACGCAGTATTTT. Amino acid sequence: CASSLDMALDTQYF.

The CDR3 region has the DNA TGCGCCAGCAGTGCAGGGAATGACGCAGATACGCAGTATTTT. Amino acid sequence: CASSAGNDADTQYF. The chain recombines TRBV5-1 with TRBJ2-3, with D possibly being TRBD1 (5 bases). From germline, CDR1 is SGHRS and CDR2 YFSETQ. Between the trimmed V and J ends, which lost 5 bases and 4 bases, there was a span of 14 bases. The CDR3 is 14 residues long.

The chain is built from TRBV7-8 and TRBJ2-5; weak D call: TRBD2 (5 bases). The CDR3 contains 12 residues. The germline V gene has CDR1 SGHVS and CDR2 FQNEAQ. The germline V and J ends were trimmed by 8 bases and 7 bases, with 14 bases remaining between them. CDR3 region: CASRGRSWTQYF. The CDR3 DNA reads as TGTGCCAGCCGGGGTAGGAGTTGGACCCAGTACTTC.

This clone was seen a single time. The V and J genes are TRBV5-1 and TRBJ2-3; 7 nucleotides align to TRBD1. Germline V CDR1 and CDR2: SGHRS, YFSETQ. Trimming at V came to 4 bases and at J to 4 bases, leaving 9 bases not matched to a gene. The CDR3 consists of 15 residues. CDR3 sequence: CASSPSQGSADTQYF. CDR3 sequence (DNA): TGCGCCAGCAGCCCCTCACAGGGGAGCGCAGATACGCAGTATTTT.

The chain couples TRBV9 to TRBJ2-2, with 10 bases fitting TRBD2. The germline V gene has CDR1 SGDLS and CDR2 YYNGEE. There are 14 residues in the CDR3. V dropped 3 bases and J dropped 6; count of bases not matched to a gene: 2. CDR3 nucleotide sequence: TGTGCCAGCAGCGGGGGGACTAGCGCCGGGGAGCTGTTTTTT. Amino acids: CASSGGTSAGELFF.

In this sample, this clone turned up a few times. This chain connects TRBV4-1 to TRBJ2-2; perhaps TRBD1 as D (6 bases). The CDR3 length is 16 residues. The germline gives CDR1 MGHRA, CDR2 YSYEKL. Trimming took 1 base from V and 4 from J, leaving 13 bases between them. The CDR3 reads CASSQGSGDGTGELFF. The CDR3 DNA sequence: TGCGCCAGCAGCCAAGGTTCAGGGGATGGCACCGGGGAGCTGTTTTTT.